Presented here are 8 T cell receptor beta chains from one specimen sequenced in a study of blood T cell dynamics during melanoma immunotherapy. Clones were sequenced by immunoSEQ multiplex PCR, and TCRdb holds only the in-frame ones, with some missing. Of approximately 23,000 clones listed, roughly nine tenths were seen once; the top ten hold approximately 1.1%. Indicated time point: pre-treatment baseline. The starting material was blood, obtained from a patient treated with checkpoint blockade. These receptors were obtained from a human donor with melanoma.

The rearrangement joins TRBV18 to TRBJ2-3, with D possibly being TRBD1 or TRBD2 (5 bases each). Trimming cost V 2 bases and J 6 bases, with 6 bases left between them. Germline V gene lookup returns CDR1 KGHSH and CDR2 LQKENI. The CDR3 length is 12 residues. DNA of the CDR3: TGTGCCAGCTCACCAAGGGACGATACGCAGTATTTT. It translates to CASSPRDDTQYF.

V is TRBV16 and J is TRBJ2-7; 8 bases align to TRBD2. From germline, CDR1 is KGHSY and CDR2 FQNENV. The CDR3 spans 14 residues. V lost 4 bases and J lost 6; bases outside the gene matches: 8. As DNA, the CDR3 is TGTGCCAGCAGCCCACCCCCTCGGGGGGGCGAGCAGTACTTC. It is translated as CASSPPPRGGEQYF.

The gene calls are TRBV6-6 and TRBJ1-2; no firm D call. The CDR3 is 15 amino acids. Germline V lookup: CDR1 MNHNY, CDR2 SVGAGI (reference sequence). V lost 0 bases and J 7 bases, leaving 15 bases between the germline ends. The chain's CDR3 is CASSYSSNPAAGYTF. Here the CDR3 DNA reads TGTGCCAGCAGTTACTCCAGTAATCCGGCCGCTGGCTACACCTTC.

The rearrangement joins TRBV30 to TRBJ2-1, with unresolved D. From germline, CDR1 is GTSNPN and CDR2 SVGIG (reference sequence). V lost 0 bases to trimming and J lost 5 bases, with 8 bases between them. The CDR3 is 13 amino acids. The CDR3 bases are TGTGCCTGGAGTGTAATCGGGCACAATGAGCAGTTCTTC. The encoded protein is CAWSVIGHNEQFF. Drawing the rest from reference TRBV30 and TRBJ2-1, the complete variable domain is SQTIHQWPATLVQPVGSPLSLECTVEGTSNPNLYWYRQAAGRGLQLLFYSVGIGQISSEVPQNLSASRPQDRQFILSSKKLLLSDSGFYLCAWSVIGHNEQFFGPGTRLTVL.

The rearrangement joins TRBV2 to TRBJ2-1; TRBD1 matches 9 bases. The germline CDR1 and CDR2 sequences are SNHLY and FYNNEI. V was pared by 6 bases and J by 3 bases, with 6 bases of the junction left unmatched. The CDR3 is 15 amino acids. This CDR3 is CASRWTGVSYNEQFF. As DNA, the CDR3 is TGTGCCAGCAGGTGGACAGGGGTGAGCTACAATGAGCAGTTCTTC.

The rearrangement joins TRBV7-2 to TRBJ2-1; D call uncertain. Trimming took 7 bases from V and 3 from J, leaving 7 bases between them. Per the germline V gene, CDR1 is SGHTA and CDR2 is FQGNSA. This CDR3 spans 12 amino acids. The CDR3, as DNA: TGTGCCAGCACCCTCGGCTACAATGAGCAGTTCTTC. The encoded protein is CASTLGYNEQFF. Together with reference TRBV7-2 and TRBJ2-1, the CDR3 gives the full variable domain: GAGVSQSPSNKVTEKGKDVELRCDPISGHTALYWYRQSLGQGLEFLIYFQGNSAPDKSGLPSDRFSAERTGGSVSTLTIQRTQQEDSAVYLCASTLGYNEQFFGPGTRLTVL.

In this sample, this clone turned up a few times. This chain joins TRBV7-9 and TRBJ1-1, with D perhaps TRBD1 (5 bases). The CDR3 is made up of 14 amino acids. The germline gives CDR1 SEHNR, CDR2 FQNEAQ (reference sequence). The V gene lost 2 bases and the J gene lost 2 bases, with 9 bases spanning the gap. This chain's CDR3 is CASSLWRGNTEAFF. CDR3 nucleotide sequence: TGTGCCAGCAGCTTATGGAGGGGAAACACTGAAGCTTTCTTT.

The genes are TRBV27 and TRBJ2-5; TRBD2 agrees at 8 bases. Germline CDR1 and CDR2: MNHEY and SMNVEV (reference sequence). V dropped 8 bases and J dropped 4; count of bases not matched to a gene: 12. The CDR3 runs 15 residues. CDR3 region: CASGTFGGGRETQYF. The CDR3 nucleotides are TGTGCCAGCGGCACCTTCGGGGGGGGCAGAGAGACCCAGTACTTC.